The entry below gives a single T cell receptor beta chain sequence along with its context. What it recognizes is unknown. This entry is derived from a study of early T cells in non-severe SARS-CoV-2 infection. Study findings and constraints: Using VDJdb, the matching emphasized anti-spike CD8 responses while missing private and CD4 specificities.

The library protocol tagged individual cDNA molecules with unique molecular identifiers. TCRdb reprocessed the 5' RACE reads via MiXCR and lists one record per CDR3 protein. The sample records tens of thousands of distinct CDR3 sequences, about a tenth being singletons. V gave up 7 bases and J gave up 7 bases, with 7 bases separating them. Germline CDR1 reads SNHLY; CDR2 reads FYNNEI. There are 11 residues in the CDR3. The rearrangement links TRBV2 to TRBJ2-2, with D unresolved. Sample: whole blood, taken at baseline. This receptor was taken from an adult who was a healthcare worker with PCR-confirmed SARS-CoV-2 infection or an uninfected control (not recorded which). CDR3 bases: TGTGCCAGCAAAACGAGCGGGGAGCTGTTTTTT. It codes for CASKTSGELFF.